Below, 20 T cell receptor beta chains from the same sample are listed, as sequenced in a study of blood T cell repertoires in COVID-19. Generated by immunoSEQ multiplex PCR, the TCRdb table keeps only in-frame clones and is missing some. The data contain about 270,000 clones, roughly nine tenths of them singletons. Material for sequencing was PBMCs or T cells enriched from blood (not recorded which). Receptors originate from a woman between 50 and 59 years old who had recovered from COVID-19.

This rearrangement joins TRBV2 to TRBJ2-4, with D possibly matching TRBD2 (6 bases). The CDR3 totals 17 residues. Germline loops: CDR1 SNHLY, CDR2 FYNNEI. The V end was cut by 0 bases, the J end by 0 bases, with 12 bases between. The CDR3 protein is CASSEALGGVAKNIQYF. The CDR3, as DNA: TGTGCCAGCAGTGAAGCGTTAGGAGGGGTAGCCAAAAACATTCAGTACTTC.

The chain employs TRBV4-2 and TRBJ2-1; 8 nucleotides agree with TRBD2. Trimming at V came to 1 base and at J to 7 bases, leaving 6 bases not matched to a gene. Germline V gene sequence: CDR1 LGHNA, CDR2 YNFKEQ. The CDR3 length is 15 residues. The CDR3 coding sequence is TGTGCCAGCAGCCAAGGAAGCGGGAGAGGGAATGAGCAGTTCTTC. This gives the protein CASSQGSGRGNEQFF.

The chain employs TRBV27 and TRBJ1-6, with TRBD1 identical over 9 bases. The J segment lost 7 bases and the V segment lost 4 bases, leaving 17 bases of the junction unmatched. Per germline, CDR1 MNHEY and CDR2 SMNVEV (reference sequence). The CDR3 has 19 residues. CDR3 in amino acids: CASSWEGTGFSGGNSPLHF. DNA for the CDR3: TGTGCCAGCAGTTGGGAAGGGACAGGGTTCTCTGGGGGGAATTCACCCCTCCACTTT.

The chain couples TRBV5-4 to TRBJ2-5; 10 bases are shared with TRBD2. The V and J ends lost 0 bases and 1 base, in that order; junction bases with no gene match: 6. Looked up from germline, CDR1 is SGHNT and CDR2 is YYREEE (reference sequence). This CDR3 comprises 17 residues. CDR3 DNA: TGTGCCAGCAGCTTGGACTTAGTAGCGGGAGGCCAAGAGACCCAGTACTTC. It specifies CASSLDLVAGGQETQYF.

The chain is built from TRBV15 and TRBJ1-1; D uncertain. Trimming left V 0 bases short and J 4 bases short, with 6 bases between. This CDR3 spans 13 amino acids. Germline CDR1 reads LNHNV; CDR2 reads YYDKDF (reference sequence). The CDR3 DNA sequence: TGTGCCACCAGCAGAGATTTGGCCACTGAAGCTTTCTTT. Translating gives CATSRDLATEAFF. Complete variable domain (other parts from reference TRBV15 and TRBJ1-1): DAMVIQNPRYQVTQFGKPVTLSCSQTLNHNVMYWYQQKSSQAPKLLFHYYDKDFNNEADTPDNFQSRRPNTSFCFLDIRSPGLGDTAMYLCATSRDLATEAFFGQGTRLTVV.

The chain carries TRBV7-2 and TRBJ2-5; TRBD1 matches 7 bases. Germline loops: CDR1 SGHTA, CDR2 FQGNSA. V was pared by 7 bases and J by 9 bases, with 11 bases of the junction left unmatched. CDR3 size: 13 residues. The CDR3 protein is CASTGTVLGAQYF. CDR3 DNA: TGTGCCAGCACCGGGACAGTCCTCGGGGCCCAGTACTTC.

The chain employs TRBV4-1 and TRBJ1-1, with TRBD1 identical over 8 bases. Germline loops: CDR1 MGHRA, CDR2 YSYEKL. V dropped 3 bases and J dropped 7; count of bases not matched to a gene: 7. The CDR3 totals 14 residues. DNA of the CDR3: TGCGCCAGCAGCCACGACAGGGGTGTCGGTGAAGCTTTCTTT. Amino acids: CASSHDRGVGEAFF.

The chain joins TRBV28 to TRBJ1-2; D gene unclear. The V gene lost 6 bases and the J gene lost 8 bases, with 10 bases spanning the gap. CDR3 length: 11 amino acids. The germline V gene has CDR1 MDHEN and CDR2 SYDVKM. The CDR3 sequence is CASSDIRGYTF. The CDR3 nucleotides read TGTGCCAGCAGCGACATAAGGGGCTACACCTTC.

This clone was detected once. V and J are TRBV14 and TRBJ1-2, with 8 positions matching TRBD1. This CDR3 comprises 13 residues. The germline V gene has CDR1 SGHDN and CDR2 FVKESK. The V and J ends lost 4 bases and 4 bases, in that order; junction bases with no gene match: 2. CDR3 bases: TGTGCCAGCAGCCCCGACAGGGGCTATGGCTACACCTTC. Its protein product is CASSPDRGYGYTF.

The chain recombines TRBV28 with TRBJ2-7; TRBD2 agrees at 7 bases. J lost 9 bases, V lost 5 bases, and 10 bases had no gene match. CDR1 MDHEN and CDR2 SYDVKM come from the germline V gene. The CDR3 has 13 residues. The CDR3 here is CASSMRAGERQYF. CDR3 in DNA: TGTGCCAGCAGTATGAGGGCGGGAGAGCGGCAGTACTTC.

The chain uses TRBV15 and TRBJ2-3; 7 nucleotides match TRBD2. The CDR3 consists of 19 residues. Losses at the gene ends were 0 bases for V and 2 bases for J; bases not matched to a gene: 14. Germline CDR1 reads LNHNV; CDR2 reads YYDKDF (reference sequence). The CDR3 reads CATSRDGGRLAEITDTQYF. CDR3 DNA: TGTGCCACCAGCAGAGATGGGGGTAGGCTAGCGGAGATCACAGATACGCAGTATTTT. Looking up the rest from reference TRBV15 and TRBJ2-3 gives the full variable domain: DAMVIQNPRYQVTQFGKPVTLSCSQTLNHNVMYWYQQKSSQAPKLLFHYYDKDFNNEADTPDNFQSRRPNTSFCFLDIRSPGLGDTAMYLCATSRDGGRLAEITDTQYFGPGTRLTVL.

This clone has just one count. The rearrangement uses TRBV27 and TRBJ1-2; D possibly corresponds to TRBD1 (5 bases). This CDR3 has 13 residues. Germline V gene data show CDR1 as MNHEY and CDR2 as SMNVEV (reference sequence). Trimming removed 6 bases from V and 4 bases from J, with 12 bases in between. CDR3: CASSNAGSYGYTF. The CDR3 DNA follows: TGTGCCAGCAGCAATGCAGGGTCCTATGGCTACACCTTC.

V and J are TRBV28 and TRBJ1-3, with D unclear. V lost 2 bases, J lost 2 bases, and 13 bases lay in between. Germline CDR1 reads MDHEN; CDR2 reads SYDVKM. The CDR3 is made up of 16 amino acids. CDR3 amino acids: CASSLARNEPGNTIYF. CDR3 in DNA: TGTGCCAGCAGTTTAGCTCGTAATGAGCCTGGAAACACCATATATTTT.

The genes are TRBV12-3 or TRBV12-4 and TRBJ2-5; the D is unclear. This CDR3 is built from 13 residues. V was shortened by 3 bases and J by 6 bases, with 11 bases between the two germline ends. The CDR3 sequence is CASSFPLLKTQYF. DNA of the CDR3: TGTGCCAGCAGTTTTCCTTTGTTAAAGACCCAGTACTTC.

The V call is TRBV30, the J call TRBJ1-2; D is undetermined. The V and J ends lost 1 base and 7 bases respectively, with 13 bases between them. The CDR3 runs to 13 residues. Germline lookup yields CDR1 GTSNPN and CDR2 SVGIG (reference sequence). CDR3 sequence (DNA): TGTGCCTGGAGTGGACATGGTTTGGCTGGCTACACCTTC. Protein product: CAWSGHGLAGYTF.

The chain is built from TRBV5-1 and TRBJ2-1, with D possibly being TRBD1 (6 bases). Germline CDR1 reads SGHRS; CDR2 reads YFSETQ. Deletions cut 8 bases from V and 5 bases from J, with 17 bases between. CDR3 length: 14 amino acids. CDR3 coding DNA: TGCGCCAGTTCCCCGGGACAACCGAACAATGAGCAGTTCTTC. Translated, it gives CASSPGQPNNEQFF.

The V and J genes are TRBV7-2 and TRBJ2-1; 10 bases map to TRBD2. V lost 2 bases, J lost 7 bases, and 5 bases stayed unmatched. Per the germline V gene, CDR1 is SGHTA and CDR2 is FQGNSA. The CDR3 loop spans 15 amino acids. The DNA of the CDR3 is TGTGCCAGCAGCTTACCGATTAGCGGGAGGAATGAGCAGTTCTTC. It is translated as CASSLPISGRNEQFF.

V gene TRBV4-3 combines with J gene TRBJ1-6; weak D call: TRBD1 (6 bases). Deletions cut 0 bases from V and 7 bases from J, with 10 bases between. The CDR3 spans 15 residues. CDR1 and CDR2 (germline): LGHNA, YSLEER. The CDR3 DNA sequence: TGCGCCAGCAGCCAAGATGGACAGAAAAATTCACCCCTCCACTTT. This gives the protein CASSQDGQKNSPLHF.

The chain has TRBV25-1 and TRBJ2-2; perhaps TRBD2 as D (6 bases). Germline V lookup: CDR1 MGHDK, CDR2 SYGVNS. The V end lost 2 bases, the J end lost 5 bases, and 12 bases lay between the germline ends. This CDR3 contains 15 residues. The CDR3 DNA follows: TGTGCCAGCAGTGAAACGGGAGTAAAAACCGGGGAGCTGTTTTTT. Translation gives CASSETGVKTGELFF.

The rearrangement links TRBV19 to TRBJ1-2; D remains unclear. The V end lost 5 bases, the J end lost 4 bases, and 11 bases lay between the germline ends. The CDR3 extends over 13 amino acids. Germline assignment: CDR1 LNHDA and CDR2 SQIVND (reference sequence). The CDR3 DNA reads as TGTGCCAGTAGTGTAACAGTATTCTATGGCTACACCTTC. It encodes CASSVTVFYGYTF. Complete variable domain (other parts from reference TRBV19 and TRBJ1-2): DGGITQSPKYLFRKEGQNVTLSCEQNLNHDAMYWYRQDPGQGLRLIYYSQIVNDFQKGDIAEGYSVSREKKESFPLTVTSAQKNPTAFYLCASSVTVFYGYTFGSGTRLTVV.